These T cell receptor beta chains were read from a single sample in a study of T cells in Graves' hyperthyroidism and ophthalmopathy. TCRdb itself ran the multiplex PCR reads through MiXCR, one entry per CDR3 protein. This sample yields about 680,000 distinct CDR3 sequences, of which approximately 40% are seen a single time; around a third belongs to the top ten. Sequencing was carried out using blood. The receptor source for this set is a woman aged 40 to 50 with Graves' hyperthyroidism. Both conserved end residues are part of each CDR3. D genes are given only for firm matches. The size entry is marked missing in some rows and otherwise reads once, few, many or a size class.

j_call v_call clone_size d_call cdr3_aa cdr3_nt
TRBJ2-5 TRBV20-1 many TRBD1 CSAPGQGVQETQYF TGCAGTGCTCCGGGACAGGGGGTACAAGAGACCCAGTACTTC
TRBJ2-5 TRBV11-1 - TRBD1 CASSPSPNDRGKETQYF TGTGCCAGCTCACCCAGCCCAAATGACAGGGGGAAAGAGACCCAGTACTTC
TRBJ1-5 TRBV7-2 few - CASSSEGGQPQHF TGTGCCAGCAGCTCGGAGGGGGGTCAGCCCCAGCATTTT
TRBJ1-6 TRBV6-1 - TRBD1 CASSEFQGGISPLHF TGTGCCAGCAGTGAGTTCCAGGGGGGGATTTCACCCCTCCACTTT
TRBJ1-1 TRBV10-3 - - CATQEGGTEAFF TGTGCCACCCAGGAGGGGGGCACTGAAGCTTTCTTT
TRBJ1-2 TRBV29-1 - - CSVGGLRIQGYYGYTF TGCAGCGTTGGGGGATTAAGGATACAGGGTTACTATGGCTACACCTTC
TRBJ2-3 TRBV7-2 few TRBD1 CASSLGTGHTDTQYF TGTGCCAGCAGCTTAGGGACAGGGCACACAGATACGCAGTATTTT
TRBJ1-1 TRBV4-2 - - CASSQDREDTEAFF TGTGCCAGCAGCCAAGACAGGGAGGACACTGAAGCTTTCTTT
TRBJ2-7 TRBV20-1 once TRBD2 CSPGLEIVNEQYF TGCAGCCCGGGACTAGAAATAGTCAATGAGCAGTACTTC
TRBJ1-2 TRBV15 - - CATSSSQGRGYTF TGTGCCACCAGCAGTTCACAGGGTCGGGGCTACACCTTC
TRBJ1-4 TRBV6-1 - - CASSSPRRTANEKLFF TGTGCCAGCAGCTCCCCCCGCCGAACCGCTAATGAAAAACTGTTTTTT
TRBJ1-2 TRBV14 many - CASSSTGGYTF TGTGCCAGCAGTTCGACTGGTGGCTACACCTTC
TRBJ2-7 TRBV5-1 - - CASSFMGGDEQYF TGCGCCAGCAGTTTCATGGGCGGCGACGAGCAGTACTTC
TRBJ2-5 TRBV2 many - CASSVTETQYF TGTGCCAGCTCGGTCACCGAGACCCAGTACTTC
TRBJ1-4 TRBV6-5 - - CASSYLRRPALFF TGTGCCAGCAGTTATCTCAGACGGCCAGCATTGTTTTTT
TRBJ2-7 TRBV9 - TRBD2 CASSVGSGTPYEQYF TGTGCCAGCAGCGTAGGTAGCGGGACCCCCTACGAGCAGTACTTC
TRBJ1-1 TRBV6-1 - - CASSPAGGGRATEAFF TGTGCCAGCAGCCCCGCCGGGGGAGGCAGGGCCACTGAAGCTTTCTTT
TRBJ2-7 TRBV12-3/TRBV12-4 few TRBD2 CASKRGSGSVGEQYF TGTGCCAGCAAGCGGGGGTCCGGTTCAGTAGGCGAGCAGTACTTC
TRBJ1-6 TRBV7-9 few TRBD1 CASSLLFAQGNSPLHF TGTGCCAGCAGCTTACTTTTTGCACAGGGGAATTCACCCCTCCACTTT
TRBJ1-1 TRBV7-3 many - CASSFGGVTEAFF TGTGCCAGCAGCTTCGGTGGGGTCACTGAAGCTTTCTTT